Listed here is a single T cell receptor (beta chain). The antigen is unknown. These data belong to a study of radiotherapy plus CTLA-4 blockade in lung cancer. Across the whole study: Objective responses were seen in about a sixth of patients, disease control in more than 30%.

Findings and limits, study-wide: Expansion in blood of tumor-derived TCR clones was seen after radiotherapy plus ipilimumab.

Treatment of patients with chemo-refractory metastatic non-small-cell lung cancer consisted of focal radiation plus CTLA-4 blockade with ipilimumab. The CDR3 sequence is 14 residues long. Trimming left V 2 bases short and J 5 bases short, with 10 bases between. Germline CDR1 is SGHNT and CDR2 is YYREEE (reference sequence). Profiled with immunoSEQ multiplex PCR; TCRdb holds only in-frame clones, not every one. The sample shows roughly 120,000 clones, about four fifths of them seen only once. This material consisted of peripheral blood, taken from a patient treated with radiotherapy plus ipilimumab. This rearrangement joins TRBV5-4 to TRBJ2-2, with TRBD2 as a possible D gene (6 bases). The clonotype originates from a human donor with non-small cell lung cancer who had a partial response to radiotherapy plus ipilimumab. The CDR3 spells CASSFGSPTGELFF. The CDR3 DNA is TGTGCCAGCAGCTTCGGGAGCCCGACCGGGGAGCTGTTTTTT.